Listed below are T cell receptor beta chains from one sample, sequenced in a study of shared clonotypes between healthy human individuals. Generated by immunoSEQ multiplex PCR, the TCRdb table keeps only in-frame clones and is missing some. The table shows roughly 760,000 clones, with about 74% occurring only once. Source material: memory CD4+ T cells sorted from blood. These receptors were collected from a woman aged 25-40 years in good health. Both conserved end residues are part of each CDR3. D genes are given only for firm matches. Size is stated for part of the rows, as once, few or many counts, or as a class when the clone is expanded.

NA	TRBV28	TRBJ1-2	NA	TGTGCCAGCGCACCGGGAGACACTCCCATCTATGGCTACACCTTC	CASAPGDTPIYGYTF
once	TRBV2	TRBJ2-1	NA	TGTGCCAGCACCAGGGGTTGGGTCCGGGAGCAGTTCTTC	CASTRGWVREQFF
NA	TRBV5-8	TRBJ1-5	NA	TGTGCCAGCAGCTTAGGAGGGCCCAATCAGCCCCAGCATTTT	CASSLGGPNQPQHF
NA	TRBV28	TRBJ2-2	TRBD1	TGTGCCAGCAGTTCTGATCTCCCGGGACAGGGTTACACCGGGGAGCTGTTTTTT	CASSSDLPGQGYTGELFF
NA	TRBV11-2	TRBJ2-7	TRBD1	TGTGCCAGCAGCTATCATGGACAGGGAAAAAACGAGCAGTACTTC	CASSYHGQGKNEQYF
few	TRBV7-2	TRBJ1-5	TRBD1	TGTGCCAGCAGCCTTGGACAGGGGGGTAGCAATCAGCCCCAGCATTTT	CASSLGQGGSNQPQHF
NA	TRBV5-4	TRBJ2-1	TRBD2	TGTGCCAGCAGCTTTACTAGCGGCCCGAAGCAGTTCTTC	CASSFTSGPKQFF
NA	TRBV5-4	TRBJ2-3	TRBD2	TGTGCCAGCAGCTCTGCTAGCGGGAGTGGGGATACGCAGTATTTT	CASSSASGSGDTQYF
many	TRBV5-1	TRBJ2-5	NA	TGCGCCAGCAGCTCACAGGAGGAAGAGACCCAGTACTTC	CASSSQEEETQYF
NA	TRBV19	TRBJ2-5	TRBD1	TGTGCCAGTAGTATTGGAACGTTCAGGGGGCCACGCGAGACCCAGTACTTC	CASSIGTFRGPRETQYF
NA	TRBV7-6	TRBJ1-4	NA	TGTGCCAGCAGCTTAGGGGTTCGGGGCAGGGGATACGAAAAACTGTTTTTT	CASSLGVRGRGYEKLFF
NA	TRBV4-1	TRBJ1-5	NA	TGCGCCAGCAGCCTAAGGGTCAGGGACAATCAGCCCCAGCATTTT	CASSLRVRDNQPQHF
NA	TRBV18	TRBJ2-3	TRBD1	TGTGCCAGCTCACAGGACAGGTCGAATACAGATACGCAGTATTTT	CASSQDRSNTDTQYF
NA	TRBV2	TRBJ1-5	NA	TGTGCCAGCAGGTATCCGGGACCTTTAAATCAGCCCCAGCATTTT	CASRYPGPLNQPQHF
NA	TRBV6-5	TRBJ2-2	TRBD1	TGTGCCAGCAGTAGACAGGGAGTAACCGGGGAGCTGTTTTTT	CASSRQGVTGELFF
NA	TRBV28	TRBJ1-2	TRBD1	TGTGCCATTCTAGGGGACAGGGGTAGGAGTAACTATGGCTACACCTTC	CAILGDRGRSNYGYTF
NA	TRBV28	TRBJ2-1	TRBD2	TGTGCCAGCAGTCCAAGGCTAGCGGGACCCTACAATGAGCAGTTCTTC	CASSPRLAGPYNEQFF
NA	TRBV28	TRBJ2-7	TRBD1	TGTGCCAGCAGCCTGTCGGACAGGAGCGTCCACGAGCAGTACTTC	CASSLSDRSVHEQYF
NA	TRBV28	TRBJ2-7	NA	TGTGCCAGCATTTCCAGGGGCTCCCGCGAGCAGTACTTC	CASISRGSREQYF
NA	TRBV28	TRBJ1-3	TRBD1	TGTGCCAGCTATAGACAGGGGGCGAATGGAAACACCATATATTTT	CASYRQGANGNTIYF
NA	TRBV7-9	TRBJ2-3	TRBD1	TGTGCCAGCAGCTTAGCGCGTTCTCCAGGGGGCTTTGCCGATACGCAGTATTTT	CASSLARSPGGFADTQYF
NA	TRBV11-2	TRBJ2-7	NA	TGTGCCAGCAGCACCTTACGCGGGAACTCCTACGAGCAGTACTTC	CASSTLRGNSYEQYF
NA	TRBV7-9	TRBJ1-4	NA	TGTGCCAGCAGCTTAGGAACAGCAACTAATGAAAAACTGTTTTTT	CASSLGTATNEKLFF
NA	TRBV2	TRBJ1-2	NA	TGTGCCAGCAGACAGGGTATCGATGGCTACACCTTC	CASRQGIDGYTF
NA	TRBV7-6	TRBJ2-1	TRBD2	TGTGCCAGCAGCAAAGCTAGCGGGGCTAATGAGCAGTTCTTC	CASSKASGANEQFF
NA	TRBV11-2	TRBJ2-7	NA	TGTGCCAGCAGCTTTCCTGGCAGGGACGAGCAGTACTTC	CASSFPGRDEQYF
NA	TRBV28	TRBJ1-1	NA	TGTGCCAGCAGTTCCTATAACATGAACACTGAAGCTTTCTTT	CASSSYNMNTEAFF
NA	TRBV18	TRBJ2-7	NA	TGTGCCAGTCAAACAAACTCCTACGAGCAGTACTTC	CASQTNSYEQYF
few	TRBV5-6	TRBJ1-1	NA	TGTGCCAGCAGCTTGGAATGGGCCACTGAAGCTTTCTTT	CASSLEWATEAFF
NA	TRBV27	TRBJ1-4	NA	TGTGCCAGCAGACTACAGGGATCTAATGAAAAACTGTTTTTT	CASRLQGSNEKLFF
few	TRBV6-4	TRBJ1-1	NA	TGTGCCAGCGGTCAAGGGCCGAACACTGAAGCTTTCTTT	CASGQGPNTEAFF
NA	TRBV7-6	TRBJ1-5	NA	TGTGCCAGCAGCCCGGGCGGGGGCAATCAGCCCCAGCATTTT	CASSPGGGNQPQHF
NA	TRBV28	TRBJ2-2	NA	TGTGCCAGCACCCCGGGGGGCTCGGGCACCGGGGAGCTGTTTTTT	CASTPGGSGTGELFF
NA	TRBV7-8	TRBJ2-7	NA	TGTGCCAGCAGCCCGAACTTAGTCGAGCAGTACTTC	CASSPNLVEQYF
NA	TRBV28	TRBJ1-2	NA	TGTGCCAGCGGAGAATCGGGGTTGAAATACACCTTC	CASGESGLKYTF
NA	TRBV10-1	TRBJ2-5	NA	TGCGCCAGCGTCCTGCACAGGGAAGAGACCCAGTACTTC	CASVLHREETQYF
NA	TRBV6-5	TRBJ2-5	NA	TGTGCCAGCAGTTACCTTTTCGGGGGCGATGAGAAGACCCAGTACTTC	CASSYLFGGDEKTQYF